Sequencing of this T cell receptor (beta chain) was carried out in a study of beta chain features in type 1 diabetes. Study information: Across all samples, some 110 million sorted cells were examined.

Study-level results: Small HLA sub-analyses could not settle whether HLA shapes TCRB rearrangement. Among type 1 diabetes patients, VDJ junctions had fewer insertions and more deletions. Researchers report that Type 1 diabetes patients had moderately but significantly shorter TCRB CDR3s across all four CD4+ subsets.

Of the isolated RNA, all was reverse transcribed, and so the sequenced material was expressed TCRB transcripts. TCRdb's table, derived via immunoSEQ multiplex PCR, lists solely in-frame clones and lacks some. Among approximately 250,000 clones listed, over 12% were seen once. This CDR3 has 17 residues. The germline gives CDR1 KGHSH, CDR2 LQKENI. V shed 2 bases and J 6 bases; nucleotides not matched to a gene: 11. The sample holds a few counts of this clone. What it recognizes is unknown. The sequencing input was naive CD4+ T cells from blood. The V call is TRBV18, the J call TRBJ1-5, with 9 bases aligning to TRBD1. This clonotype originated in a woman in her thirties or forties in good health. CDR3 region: CASSPVAGTGRGQPQHF. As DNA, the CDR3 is TGTGCCAGCTCACCAGTTGCTGGGACAGGGAGGGGTCAGCCCCAGCATTTT.